This note documents a single TCR beta chain sequence. No antigen is known for it. The data were produced by immunoSEQ multiplex PCR, yet TCRdb's version contains in-frame clones alone and is incomplete. The sample shows 15,000 to 20,000 clones, about 77% of them seen only once. V shed 0 bases and J shed 4 bases, with 13 bases lying between them. CDR1 MGHRA and CDR2 YSYEKL come from the germline V gene. The CDR3 extends over 16 amino acids. Before the COVID-19 pandemic, during about 2011-2019, CD4+ T cells were taken from unexposed donors. After about 10 days of culture, CD4+ T cells were isolated. Fresh IL-2 medium replaced half the medium on days 3 and 7. This entry is derived from a study of CD4 T cells in relation to SARS-CoV-2 and coronaviruses.

Sequenced sample: CD4+ T cells from PBMCs, cultured in vitro. The genes are TRBV4-1 and TRBJ2-1, with D possibly TRBD1 on 6 matching bases. The receptor's source is a human donor in good health. Here the CDR3 reads CASSQDQGSMYNEQFF. In nucleotides, the CDR3 is TGCGCCAGCAGCCAAGATCAGGGGAGTATGTACAATGAGCAGTTCTTC.